The 31 T cell receptor beta chains reported below all come from one sample, sequenced in a study of blood T cell repertoires in COVID-19. The protocol was immunoSEQ multiplex PCR, while the TCRdb copy is restricted to in-frame clones and leaves out a portion. The table shows under 350,000 clones, with about 88% occurring only once. The sequenced material came from peripheral blood. Source of these receptors: a man between 18 and 35 years old with active or convalescent COVID-19.

The chain recombines TRBV13 with TRBJ2-1; 9 bases match TRBD2. The CDR3 loop spans 15 amino acids. J was trimmed by 6 bases and V by 5 bases; bases with no gene match: 8. Germline V lookup: CDR1 PRHDT, CDR2 FYEKMQ (reference sequence). CDR3 residues: CASSTPGLASNEQFF. The CDR3 bases are TGTGCCAGCAGCACACCGGGACTAGCCAGCAATGAGCAGTTCTTC.

This chain links TRBV24-1 with TRBJ2-1; TRBD2 agrees at 10 bases. CDR1 and CDR2 from the germline V gene are KGHDR and SFDVKD. The CDR3 sequence is 13 residues long. J was trimmed by 4 bases and V by 9 bases; bases with no gene match: 2. The CDR3 DNA reads as TGTGCCACCCGAGCGGGAGGGTACAATGAGCAGTTCTTC. Translating gives CATRAGGYNEQFF.

The chain recombines TRBV6-5 with TRBJ2-7, with D tentatively TRBD1 (5 bases). V was cut by 2 bases and J by 5 bases, with 13 bases left in between. The germline V gene encodes CDR1 MNHEY and CDR2 SVGAGI. The CDR3 extends over 14 amino acids. CDR3 sequence (DNA): TGTGCCAGCAGTTACCTCACTCCCAGGGACGAGCAGTACTTC. It specifies CASSYLTPRDEQYF.

This clone was counted a single time. The chain recombines TRBV7-9 with TRBJ1-3, with D hard to call. Germline CDR1 reads SEHNR; CDR2 reads FQNEAQ (reference sequence). The CDR3 runs 13 residues. The germline V and J ends were trimmed by 1 base and 4 bases, with 5 bases remaining between them. CDR3 nucleotide sequence: TGTGCCAGCAGCTTAGGAGGCGGAAACACCATATATTTT. Amino acids: CASSLGGGNTIYF.

This sequence joins TRBV10-2 and TRBJ2-5; 7 bases agree with TRBD2. The CDR3 runs 15 residues. Germline CDR1 reads WSHSY; CDR2 reads SAAADI. V lost 8 bases and J lost 5; bases outside the gene matches: 14. The CDR3 reads CASGLGLGLGETQYF. Written as DNA, the CDR3 is TGCGCCAGCGGACTTGGACTAGGGTTAGGGGAGACCCAGTACTTC.

V is TRBV10-3 and J is TRBJ1-2; D is unresolved. The CDR3 spans 13 residues. Trimming cost V 6 bases and J 8 bases, with 16 bases left between them. Per the germline V gene, CDR1 is ENHRY and CDR2 is SYGVKD. In nucleotides, the CDR3 is TGTGCCATCAGCGCGGACTATCGGACGGGCTACACCTTC. This translates into CAISADYRTGYTF.

The chain uses TRBV7-3 and TRBJ2-6, with D unclear. V was shortened by 2 bases and J by 0 bases, with 5 bases between the two germline ends. Per the germline V gene, CDR1 is SGHTA and CDR2 is FQGTGA. The CDR3 loop spans 15 amino acids. The DNA for the CDR3 is TGTGCCAGCAGCTTATGGCCCTCTGGGGCCAACGTCCTGACTTTC. It is translated as CASSLWPSGANVLTF.

The J gene is TRBJ2-1, the V gene TRBV11-2, with 8 positions matching TRBD2. Germline lookup yields CDR1 SGHAT and CDR2 FQNNGV. The length of the CDR3 is 19 residues. V was clipped by 5 bases and J by 5 bases; unmatched bases: 20. CDR3 bases: TGTGCCAGCAGCAACCCCGGGGATACAGCGGGGGAGCCTGACAATGAGCAGTTCTTC. Protein: CASSNPGDTAGEPDNEQFF.

The chain joins TRBV29-1 to TRBJ1-2; unclear D gene. Germline CDR1 is SQVTM and CDR2 is ANQGSEA. V was pared by 1 base and J by 8 bases, with 11 bases between. This CDR3 is 12 amino acids long. CDR3 in amino acids: CSVEGEWNGYTF. In DNA form, the CDR3 reads TGCAGCGTTGAAGGGGAGTGGAACGGCTACACCTTC.

The chain has TRBV5-1 and TRBJ2-3; possibly TRBD2 for D (5 bases). Germline CDR1 is SGHRS and CDR2 is YFSETQ. V was shortened by 2 bases and J by 7 bases, with 20 bases between the two germline ends. The CDR3 is made up of 16 amino acids. The CDR3 spells CASSFGASSSSYTQYF. The CDR3 DNA reads TGCGCCAGCAGCTTCGGTGCTAGCTCCTCTTCGTATACGCAGTATTTT.

The gene calls are TRBV3-1 (or the pseudogene TRBV3-2) and TRBJ2-2; 10 bases fit TRBD1. V shed 2 bases, J shed 4 bases, and the junction held 13 bases outside the gene matches. Germline loops: CDR1 LGHDT, CDR2 YNNKEL (reference sequence). The CDR3 extends over 19 amino acids. The CDR3 DNA reads as TGTGCCAGCAGCCAACGGGACAGGGGCTCACCCCTATTCACCGGGGAGCTGTTTTTT. Amino acids: CASSQRDRGSPLFTGELFF.

The chain carries TRBV5-1 and TRBJ1-5; TRBD1 is a possible D gene (6 bases). CDR1 is SGHRS, CDR2 YFSETQ, per germline. The CDR3 consists of 14 residues. V lost 3 bases, J lost 7 bases, and 14 bases lay in between. The CDR3 DNA reads TGCGCCAGCAGCTCGTCGGGGGGCGCGCAGCCCCAGCATTTT. Its translation is CASSSSGGAQPQHF.

V usage is TRBV2 and J usage is TRBJ1-1; unclear D gene. Germline lookup yields CDR1 SNHLY and CDR2 FYNNEI. Trimming shortened V by 10 bases and J by 12 bases, and 24 bases separated the two germline ends. This CDR3 comprises 13 residues. CDR3 protein: CATNGQVPGWTFF. CDR3 DNA: TGTGCCACCAACGGCCAGGTTCCGGGGTGGACTTTCTTT.

This rearrangement joins TRBV6-5 to TRBJ2-7, with D perhaps TRBD2 (7 bases). CDR1 and CDR2 (germline): MNHEY, SVGAGI. V lost 11 bases and J lost 3, with 20 bases in between. The length of the CDR3 is 14 residues. The chain's CDR3 is CASKFGGRNYEQYF. As DNA, the CDR3 is TGTGCCTCCAAATTCGGGGGGCGGAACTACGAGCAGTACTTC.

CDR3 sequence (DNA): TGTGCCACCAGTGACGACGGACAGGGGGAGTACGAGCAGTACTTC. Translated: CATSDDGQGEYEQYF. This chain uses TRBV24-1 with TRBJ2-7, with 10 bases identical to TRBD1. The CDR3 runs 15 residues. V shed 4 bases, J shed 4 bases, and the junction held 6 bases outside the gene matches. Germline values: CDR1 KGHDR, CDR2 SFDVKD.

The chain employs TRBV19 and TRBJ2-7; 9 bases align to TRBD1. CDR3 length equals 14 residues. The germline V gene encodes CDR1 LNHDA and CDR2 SQIVND (reference sequence). Germline trimming cut 10 bases from V and 2 bases from J; bases unmatched to any gene: 9. The CDR3 is CATSPGQGAYEQYF. CDR3 nucleotides: TGTGCCACCTCTCCGGGACAGGGAGCCTACGAGCAGTACTTC. Filled out from reference TRBV19 and TRBJ2-7, the complete variable domain reads DGGITQSPKYLFRKEGQNVTLSCEQNLNHDAMYWYRQDPGQGLRLIYYSQIVNDFQKGDIAEGYSVSREKKESFPLTVTSAQKNPTAFYLCATSPGQGAYEQYFGPGTRLTVT.

The chain links TRBV5-4 to TRBJ2-3; 7 bases fit TRBD1. Germline CDR1 SGHNT, CDR2 YYREEE (reference sequence). The CDR3 sequence is 17 residues long. The J segment lost 1 base and the V segment lost 3 bases, leaving 11 bases of the junction unmatched. The CDR3: CASSSLTGRGGTDTQYF. The CDR3 DNA is TGTGCCAGCAGCTCCCTGACAGGGAGAGGGGGCACAGATACGCAGTATTTT.

J is TRBJ1-5 and V is TRBV9; D possibly corresponds to TRBD1 (5 bases). The CDR3 loop spans 13 amino acids. Germline CDR1 SGDLS, CDR2 YYNGEE. Deletions cut 3 bases from V and 7 bases from J, with 11 bases between. The CDR3 is CASSAQGSQPQHF. In nucleotides, the CDR3 is TGTGCCAGCAGCGCCCAGGGTAGCCAGCCCCAGCATTTT.

The V call is TRBV11-2, the J call TRBJ2-1; TRBD1 aligns across 9 bases. Germline values: CDR1 SGHAT, CDR2 FQNNGV. Unmatched junction bases numbered 5, after V lost 2 bases and J lost 3 bases. There are 16 residues in the CDR3. CDR3 protein: CASSLTRDRVYNEQFF. CDR3 in DNA: TGTGCCAGCAGCTTAACCCGGGACAGGGTCTACAATGAGCAGTTCTTC.

V gene TRBV5-6 combines with J gene TRBJ1-5, with D possibly TRBD1 on 5 matching bases. CDR1 and CDR2 (germline): SGHDT, YYEEEE. Trimming took 5 bases from V and 5 from J, leaving 14 bases between them. The CDR3 runs 14 residues. The CDR3 sequence: CASSSWGRYQPQHF. The CDR3 bases are TGTGCCAGCAGTAGTTGGGGCAGGTATCAGCCCCAGCATTTT.

V gene TRBV4-2 combines with J gene TRBJ2-1, with 10 bases that match TRBD2. Germline values: CDR1 LGHNA, CDR2 YNFKEQ. This CDR3 has 17 amino acids. The V segment lost 7 bases and the J segment 5 bases; nucleotides outside the gene matches: 14. CDR3 nucleotide sequence: TGTGCCAGCACCCTAATTGTTGGGCTAGCGGGGGACAATGAGCAGTTCTTC. This encodes CASTLIVGLAGDNEQFF.

The rearrangement links TRBV29-1 to TRBJ1-2, with D hard to call. Trimming took 1 base from V and 8 from J, leaving 17 bases between them. Germline V gene lookup returns CDR1 SQVTM and CDR2 ANQGSEA. CDR3 length equals 14 residues. Here the CDR3 reads CSVEGLSGLSGYTF. The CDR3 region has the DNA TGCAGCGTTGAAGGTTTATCCGGACTCTCCGGCTACACCTTC.

The chain uses TRBV7-8 and TRBJ1-6, with 7 bases aligning to TRBD1. This CDR3 is 15 amino acids long. V trimming: 5 bases; J trimming: 10 bases; junction bases outside the gene matches: 11. CDR1 and CDR2 from the germline V gene are SGHVS and FQNEAQ. The DNA for the CDR3 is TGTGCCAGCAGCCCGTGGGACAGAAGGGGCTCACCCCTCCACTTT. Its translation: CASSPWDRRGSPLHF.

This sequence joins TRBV12-3 or TRBV12-4 and TRBJ2-7; maybe TRBD1 (6 bases). The CDR3 is 13 amino acids. With 7 bases removed from V and 2 bases from J, the gap between germline ends came to 12 bases. The CDR3 sequence is CASMGAETYEQYF. The CDR3, as DNA: TGTGCCAGCATGGGGGCCGAAACCTACGAGCAGTACTTC.

This chain joins TRBV28 and TRBJ1-6, with D perhaps matching TRBD1 (6 bases). The CDR3 spans 15 residues. CDR1 is MDHEN and CDR2 is SYDVKM in the germline V gene. V was clipped by 6 bases and J by 6 bases, with 15 bases between them. The CDR3 DNA follows: TGTGCCAGCAGCCCTAGGACAGTTGTTAATTCACCCCTCCACTTT. Translation gives CASSPRTVVNSPLHF.

For this clone: The conserved phenylalanine or tryptophan is not found at the CDR3 terminus, so this likely reflects a read error. Because the CDR3's place on the DNA is in doubt, the DNA is left out and the CDR3 is given as listed by TCRdb. The chain combines TRBV2 with TRBJ1-2; the D call in the table, TRBD1, was not verified against the DNA. CDR1 SNHLY and CDR2 FYNNEI come from the germline V gene. The CDR3 has 11 amino acids, counting both end residues. The CDR3 protein is CASSDYLRQGL.

The rearrangement joins TRBV6-6 to TRBJ1-5, with 10 bases that match TRBD1. The CDR3 spans 16 residues. The trim removed 5 bases at V and 7 bases at J, leaving 11 bases unmatched. Germline V gene sequence: CDR1 MNHNY, CDR2 SVGAGI (reference sequence). CDR3 in amino acids: CASSGPGQGMDQPQHF. The DNA of the CDR3 is TGTGCCAGCAGTGGACCGGGACAGGGGATGGACCAGCCCCAGCATTTT.

This sequence joins TRBV6-5 and TRBJ2-3; 7 bases line up with TRBD1. J was trimmed by 2 bases and V by 2 bases; bases with no gene match: 4. CDR3 length: 15 residues. Germline V CDR1 and CDR2: MNHEY, SVGAGI. The CDR3 region has the DNA TGTGCCAGCAGTTACAGGGGGCGGAACACAGATACGCAGTATTTT. This translates into CASSYRGRNTDTQYF.

The genes are TRBV2 and TRBJ1-2; D call uncertain. Per germline, CDR1 SNHLY and CDR2 FYNNEI. The CDR3 is made up of 12 amino acids. V lost 6 bases and J lost 4, with 9 bases in between. The CDR3, as DNA: TGTGCCAGCAGGATGGACTCCTATGGCTACACCTTC. Amino acids: CASRMDSYGYTF.

V is TRBV28 and J is TRBJ2-7; tentative D call: TRBD2 (6 bases). The CDR3 runs to 13 residues. V dropped 2 bases and J dropped 3 bases, with 8 bases sitting between them. In germline, CDR1 is MDHEN, CDR2 SYDVKM. CDR3 in amino acids: CASSLDGGYEQYF. DNA for the CDR3: TGTGCCAGCAGTTTAGACGGGGGCTACGAGCAGTACTTC.

This clone was picked up a small number of times. The rearrangement uses TRBV5-1 and TRBJ2-5, with D perhaps matching TRBD2 (6 bases). This CDR3 is 15 amino acids long. Germline V gene sequence: CDR1 SGHRS, CDR2 YFSETQ. Trimming left V 4 bases short and J 5 bases short, with 18 bases between. The CDR3 here is CASSERPNRGETQYF. The CDR3 DNA sequence: TGCGCCAGCAGCGAGAGACCGAACCGGGGGGAGACCCAGTACTTC.